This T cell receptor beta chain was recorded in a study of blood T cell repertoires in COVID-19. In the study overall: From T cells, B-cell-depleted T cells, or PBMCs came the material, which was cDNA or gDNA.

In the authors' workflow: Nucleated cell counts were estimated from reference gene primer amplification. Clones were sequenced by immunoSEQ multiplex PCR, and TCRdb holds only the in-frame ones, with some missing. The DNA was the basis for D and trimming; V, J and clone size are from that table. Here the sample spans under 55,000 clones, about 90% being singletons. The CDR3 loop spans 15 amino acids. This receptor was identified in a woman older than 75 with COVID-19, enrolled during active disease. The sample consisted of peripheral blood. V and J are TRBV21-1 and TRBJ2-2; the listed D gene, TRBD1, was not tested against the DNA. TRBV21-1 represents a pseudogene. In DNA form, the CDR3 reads TGTGCCAGCAGCTCGGCGAGACAGGGCTCCGGGGAGCTGTTTTTT. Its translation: CASSSARQGSGELFF.